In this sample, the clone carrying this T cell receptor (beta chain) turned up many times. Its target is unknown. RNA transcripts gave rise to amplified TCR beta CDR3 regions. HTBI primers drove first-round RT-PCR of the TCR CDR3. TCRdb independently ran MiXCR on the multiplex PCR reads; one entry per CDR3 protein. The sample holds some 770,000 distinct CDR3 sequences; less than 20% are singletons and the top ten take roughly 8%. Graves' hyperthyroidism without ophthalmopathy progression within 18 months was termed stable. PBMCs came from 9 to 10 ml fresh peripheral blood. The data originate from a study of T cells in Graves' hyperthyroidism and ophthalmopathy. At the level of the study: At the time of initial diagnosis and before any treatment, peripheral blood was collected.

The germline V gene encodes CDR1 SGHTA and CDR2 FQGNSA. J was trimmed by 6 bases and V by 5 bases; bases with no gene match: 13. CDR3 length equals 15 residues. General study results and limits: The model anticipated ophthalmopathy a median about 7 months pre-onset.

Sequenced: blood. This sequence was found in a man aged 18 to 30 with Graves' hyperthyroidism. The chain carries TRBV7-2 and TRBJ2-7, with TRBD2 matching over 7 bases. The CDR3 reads CASSLLMGRASEQYF. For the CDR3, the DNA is TGTGCCAGCAGCCTCCTTATGGGGAGGGCCTCCGAGCAGTACTTC.